The 11 T cell receptor beta chains given below trace back to one sample, sequenced in a study of response to subunit inactivated influenza vaccine. MiXCR, run by TCRdb on the RT-PCR reads, gives a single entry per CDR3 protein. The table shows about 500,000 distinct CDR3 sequences, with 16% occurring only once. Source: CD4+ T cells sorted from PBMCs, taken 23 months after vaccination. Receptors were obtained from a man aged 50 to 75 who received an inactivated influenza vaccine.

This clonotype was seen more than once but under ten times. This rearrangement joins TRBV10-3 to TRBJ2-1, with D possibly matching TRBD2 (5 bases). CDR1 and CDR2 (germline): ENHRY, SYGVKD. With 9 bases removed from V and 6 bases from J, the gap between germline ends came to 15 bases. CDR3 length equals 13 residues. CDR3: CAIGPSSGNEQFF. CDR3 bases: TGTGCCATAGGACCCTCAAGCGGCAATGAGCAGTTCTTC.

J is TRBJ2-7 and V is TRBV5-1; no clear D. CDR1 is SGHRS and CDR2 is YFSETQ in the germline V gene. Deletions cut 0 bases from V and 0 bases from J, with 13 bases between. The CDR3 covers 16 residues. This chain's CDR3 is CASSLAPTRSSYEQYF. The CDR3 nucleotides are TGCGCCAGCAGCTTGGCCCCCACACGGAGCTCCTACGAGCAGTACTTC.

This chain uses TRBV7-9 with TRBJ2-1; possible D gene TRBD2, 5 bases. Germline CDR1 is SEHNR and CDR2 is FQNEAQ (reference sequence). The V end lost 5 bases, the J end lost 4 bases, and 18 bases lay between the germline ends. The CDR3 consists of 16 residues. The chain's CDR3 is CASSTLPVDYYNEQFF. The CDR3 DNA sequence: TGTGCCAGCAGCACACTCCCGGTAGACTATTACAATGAGCAGTTCTTC.

This clonotype was picked up many times. The chain has TRBV4-2 and TRBJ1-1; D gene ambiguous. The CDR3 spans 16 residues. Germline V CDR1 and CDR2: LGHNA, YNFKEQ. V was trimmed by 3 bases and J by 0 bases, leaving 14 bases between them. DNA for the CDR3: TGTGCCAGCAGCCACTTCGAGGGAGCCATGAACACTGAAGCTTTCTTT. It is translated as CASSHFEGAMNTEAFF.

The chain employs TRBV12-3 or TRBV12-4 and TRBJ2-5; no definite D call. V lost 1 base to trimming and J lost 0 bases, with 9 bases between them. This CDR3 region has 15 residues. The CDR3 nucleotides read TGTGCCAGCAGTTTAGTTGCCACGTACCAAGAGACCCAGTACTTC. Its translation: CASSLVATYQETQYF.

In its sample, this clonotype was seen a few times. The chain couples TRBV30 to TRBJ2-2; D is uncertain. Trimming took off 0 bases at V and 5 bases at J, with 7 bases between the two ends. In germline, CDR1 is GTSNPN, CDR2 SVGIG (reference sequence). The CDR3 runs 13 residues. CDR3 sequence: CAWSVRRTGELFF. The CDR3 DNA is TGTGCCTGGAGTGTACGCAGGACCGGGGAGCTGTTTTTT.

In this sample, this clonotype turned up a few times. The rearrangement uses TRBV11-2 and TRBJ2-1, with 7 bases identical to TRBD2. This CDR3 region has 16 residues. Losses at the gene ends were 1 base for V and 9 bases for J; bases not matched to a gene: 12. The germline V gene encodes CDR1 SGHAT and CDR2 FQNNGV. CDR3 nucleotides: TGTGCCAGCAGCTTAGTTGCGGGGGTAGGTTTTGGTGAGCAGTTCTTC. It is translated as CASSLVAGVGFGEQFF.

Many counts were recorded for this clonotype. The rearrangement joins TRBV7-2 to TRBJ2-5, with 10 bases identical to TRBD1. The CDR3 runs 16 residues. Germline assignment: CDR1 SGHTA and CDR2 FQGNSA. The trim removed 2 bases at V and 4 bases at J, leaving 7 bases unmatched. The CDR3 nucleotides are TGTGCCAGCAGCTTAACTGGACAGGGGGGTTCAGAGACCCAGTACTTC. Protein: CASSLTGQGGSETQYF.

This clonotype has more than one count but fewer than ten. This chain uses TRBV5-1 with TRBJ2-3, with a weak D call TRBD2 (5 bases). Trimming stripped 6 bases from V and 6 bases from J, with 8 bases between. This CDR3 spans 11 amino acids. The germline gives CDR1 SGHRS, CDR2 YFSETQ. Written as DNA, the CDR3 is TGCGCCAGCAAGCGGCAGGATACGCAGTATTTT. Amino acid sequence: CASKRQDTQYF. The full variable domain, in which reference TRBV5-1 and TRBJ2-3 provide the parts outside the CDR3, is KAGVTQTPRYLIKTRGQQVTLSCSPISGHRSVSWYQQTPGQGLQFLFEYFSETQRNKGNFPGRFSGRQFSNSRSEMNVSTLELGDSALYLCASKRQDTQYFGPGTRLTVL.

The rearrangement uses TRBV4-1 and TRBJ2-7, with D possibly TRBD1 on 6 matching bases. This CDR3 contains 15 residues. Per germline, CDR1 MGHRA and CDR2 YSYEKL. V lost 2 bases to trimming and J lost 0 bases, with 11 bases between them. The CDR3 here is CASSQPGQSSYEQYF. DNA of the CDR3: TGCGCCAGCAGCCAACCGGGACAAAGCTCCTACGAGCAGTACTTC.

This clonotype was found many times. The chain is built from TRBV20-1 and TRBJ1-1; D unresolved. Germline values: CDR1 DFQATT, CDR2 SNEGSKA (reference sequence). The CDR3 spans 15 residues. The V and J ends lost 0 bases and 0 bases respectively, with 11 bases between them. CDR3 nucleotide sequence: TGCAGTGCTAGAGAGGGAACAGTCATGAACACTGAAGCTTTCTTT. Its protein product is CSAREGTVMNTEAFF.